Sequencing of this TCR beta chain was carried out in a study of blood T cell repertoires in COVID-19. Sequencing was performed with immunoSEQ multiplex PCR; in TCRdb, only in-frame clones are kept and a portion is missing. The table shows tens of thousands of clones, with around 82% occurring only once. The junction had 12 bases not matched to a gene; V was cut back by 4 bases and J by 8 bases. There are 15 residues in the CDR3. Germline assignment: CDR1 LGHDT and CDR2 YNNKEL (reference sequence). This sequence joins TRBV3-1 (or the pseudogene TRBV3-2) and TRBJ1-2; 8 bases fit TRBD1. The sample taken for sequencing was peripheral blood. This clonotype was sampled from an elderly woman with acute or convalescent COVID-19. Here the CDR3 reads CASSPLPRQGQGYTF. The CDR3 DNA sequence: TGTGCCAGCAGCCCTTTACCTCGACAGGGGCAAGGCTACACCTTC.